This record looks at one TCR beta chain sequence and its context. The CDR3 is 16 amino acids. Germline loops: CDR1 SGHNT, CDR2 YENEEA. The ends lost 6 bases at V and 0 bases at J; junction bases unmatched: 7. The record originates from a study of blood T cell repertoires in COVID-19. About the research overall: Specimens from acute and convalescent COVID-19 originated in the United States, Italy and Spain.

Original methodology: Reference gene primer amplification gave nucleated cell count estimates. Only in-frame clones appear in the TCRdb table, and some are missing; sequencing was by immunoSEQ multiplex PCR. V and J calls and clone size follow that table, whereas D and trimming were derived from the DNA. Of 150,000 to 200,000 clones listed, more than 90% are singletons. The sequenced material came from peripheral blood. The chain has TRBV11-3 and TRBJ2-2; 7 bases align to TRBD2. The TCR originated in a man aged 50 or older with acute or convalescent COVID-19. Here the CDR3 reads CASRHSGPSNTGELFF. As DNA, the CDR3 is TGTGCCAGCAGACATAGCGGGCCATCGAACACCGGGGAGCTGTTTTTT.